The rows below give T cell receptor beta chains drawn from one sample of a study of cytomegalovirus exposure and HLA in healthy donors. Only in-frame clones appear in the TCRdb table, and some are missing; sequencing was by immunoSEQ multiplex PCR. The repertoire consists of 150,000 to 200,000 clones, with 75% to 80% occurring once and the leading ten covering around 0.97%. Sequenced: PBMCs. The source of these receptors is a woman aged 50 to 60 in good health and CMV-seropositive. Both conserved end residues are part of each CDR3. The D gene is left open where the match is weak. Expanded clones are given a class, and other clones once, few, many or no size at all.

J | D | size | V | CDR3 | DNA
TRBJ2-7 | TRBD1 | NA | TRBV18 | CASSPPGGRSYEQYF | TGTGCCAGCTCACCACCAGGGGGCAGATCCTACGAGCAGTACTTC
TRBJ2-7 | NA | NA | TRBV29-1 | CSVRQGHYDEQYF | TGCAGCGTTCGCCAGGGACATTACGACGAGCAGTACTTC
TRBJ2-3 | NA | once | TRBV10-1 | CASSNPGTHTDTQYF | TGCGCCAGCAGTAACCCCGGGACACACACAGATACGCAGTATTTT
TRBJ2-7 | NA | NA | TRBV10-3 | CAISESNREGASYEQYF | TGTGCCATCAGTGAGTCGAACCGCGAGGGAGCATCCTACGAGCAGTACTTC
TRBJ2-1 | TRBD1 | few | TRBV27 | CASSPQYGTGPNEQFF | TGTGCCAGCAGTCCACAATACGGGACAGGACCAAATGAGCAGTTCTTC
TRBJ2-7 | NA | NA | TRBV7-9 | CASRQSRGALTGEQYF | TGTGCCAGCAGACAGAGCAGGGGGGCCCTAACCGGGGAGCAGTACTTC
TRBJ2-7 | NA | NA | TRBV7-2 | CASSPTGGLEQYF | TGTGCCAGCAGCCCGACTGGCGGGTTGGAGCAGTACTTC
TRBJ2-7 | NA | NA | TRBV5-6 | CASGQFDYEQYF | TGTGCCAGCGGACAGTTCGACTACGAGCAGTACTTC
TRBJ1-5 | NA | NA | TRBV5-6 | CASSWGEGQPQHF | TGTGCCAGCAGCTGGGGGGAAGGTCAGCCCCAGCATTTT
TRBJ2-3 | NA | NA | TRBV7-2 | CASSLDTGISTDTQYF | TGTGCCAGCAGCTTAGACACAGGAATAAGCACAGATACGCAGTATTTT
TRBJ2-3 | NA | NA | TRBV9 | CASSVEPGASTDTQYF | TGTGCCAGCAGCGTTGAACCAGGGGCCTCCACAGATACGCAGTATTTT
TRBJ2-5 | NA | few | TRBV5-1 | CASSLGEARETQYF | TGCGCCAGCAGCTTGGGAGAAGCGCGAGAGACCCAGTACTTC
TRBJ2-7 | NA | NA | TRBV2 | CASSVFDEQYF | TGTGCCAGCAGTGTTTTCGACGAGCAGTACTTC
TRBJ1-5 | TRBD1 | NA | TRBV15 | CATSTTGGPWPQHF | TGTGCCACCAGCACTACAGGGGGCCCCTGGCCCCAGCATTTT
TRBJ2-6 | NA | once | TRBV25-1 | CASSEQGKRGGANVLTF | TGTGCCAGCAGCGAACAGGGAAAAAGGGGTGGGGCCAACGTCCTGACTTTC
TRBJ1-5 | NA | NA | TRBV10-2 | CASRKQGGNQPQHF | TGCGCCAGCAGAAAACAGGGTGGTAATCAGCCCCAGCATTTT
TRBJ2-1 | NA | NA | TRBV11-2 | CASRQIRGRGRNEQFF | TGTGCCAGCAGGCAAATCCGGGGCAGGGGTCGCAATGAGCAGTTCTTC
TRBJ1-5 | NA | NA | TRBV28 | CASKSGAAHQPQHF | TGTGCCAGTAAATCAGGGGCAGCTCATCAGCCCCAGCATTTT
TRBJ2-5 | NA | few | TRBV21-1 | CASSKGYGGQETQYF | TGTGCCAGCAGCAAAGGCTACGGGGGCCAAGAGACCCAGTACTTC
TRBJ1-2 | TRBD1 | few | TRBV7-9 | CASSTGTDSYGYTF | TGTGCCAGCAGCACCGGGACAGATTCCTATGGCTACACCTTC
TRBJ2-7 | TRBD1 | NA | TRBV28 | CASRGQGGIYEQYF | TGTGCCAGCAGGGGACAGGGTGGTATCTACGAGCAGTACTTC
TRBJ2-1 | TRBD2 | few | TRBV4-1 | CASSYPGLGNEQFF | TGCGCCAGCAGCTACCCGGGACTAGGGAATGAGCAGTTCTTC
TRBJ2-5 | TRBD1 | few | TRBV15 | CATSRQGVETQYF | TGTGCCACCAGCAGACAGGGGGTGGAGACCCAGTACTTC
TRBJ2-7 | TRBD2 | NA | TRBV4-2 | CASSQALAGGREQYF | TGTGCCAGCAGCCAAGCACTAGCGGGAGGGAGGGAGCAGTACTTC
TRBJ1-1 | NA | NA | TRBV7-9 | CASSTTGVWDLHF | TGTGCCAGCAGCACGACGGGGGTCTGGGACTTACACTTT
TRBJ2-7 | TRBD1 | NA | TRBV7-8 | CASSPDRESYEQYF | TGTGCCAGCAGCCCGGACAGGGAGTCCTACGAGCAGTACTTC
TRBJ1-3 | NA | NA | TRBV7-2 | CASSSETHTGNTIYF | TGTGCCAGCAGCTCGGAGACTCATACTGGAAACACCATATATTTT
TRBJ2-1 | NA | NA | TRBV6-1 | CASTKTQGGEQFF | TGTGCCAGCACCAAGACCCAGGGGGGTGAGCAGTTCTTC
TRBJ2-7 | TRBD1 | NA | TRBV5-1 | CASSRGQGAREQYF | TGCGCCAGCAGCCGAGGACAGGGGGCAAGGGAGCAGTACTTC
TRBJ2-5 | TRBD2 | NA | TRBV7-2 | CASSLVGVAGVKETQYF | TGTGCCAGCAGCTTAGTTGGGGTAGCGGGGGTAAAAGAGACCCAGTACTTC
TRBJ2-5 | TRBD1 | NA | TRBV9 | CASSVGQGVETQYF | TGTGCCAGCAGCGTAGGACAGGGCGTAGAGACCCAGTACTTC
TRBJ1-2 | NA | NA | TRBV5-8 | CASATGGENYGYTF | TGTGCCAGCGCCACGGGGGGCGAGAACTATGGCTACACCTTC
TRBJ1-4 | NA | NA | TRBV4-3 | CASSQSRRGGMVTNEKLFF | TGCGCCAGCAGCCAAAGCCGTCGTGGAGGGATGGTAACTAATGAAAAACTGTTTTTT
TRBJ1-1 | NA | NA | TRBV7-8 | CASSLVGGGTEAFF | TGTGCCAGCAGCTTAGTCGGGGGAGGAACTGAAGCTTTCTTT
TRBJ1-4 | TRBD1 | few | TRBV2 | CASSLPGQGNEKLFF | TGTGCCAGCAGCTTACCTGGACAGGGTAATGAAAAACTGTTTTTT
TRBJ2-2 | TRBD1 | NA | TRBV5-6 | CASSLPQGDTGELFF | TGTGCCAGCAGTTTACCTCAGGGGGACACCGGGGAGCTGTTTTTT
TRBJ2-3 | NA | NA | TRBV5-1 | CASRTGPSTDTQYF | TGCGCCAGTCGTACAGGTCCTAGCACAGATACGCAGTATTTT
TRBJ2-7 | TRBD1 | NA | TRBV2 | CASRGRFGTGQDPTYEQYF | TGTGCCAGCAGAGGAAGATTCGGGACAGGCCAGGACCCTACCTACGAGCAGTACTTC
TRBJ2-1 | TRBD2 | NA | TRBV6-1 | CASSGSLAGAKFYNEQFF | TGTGCCAGCAGTGGTTCCCTAGCGGGAGCCAAATTCTACAATGAGCAGTTCTTC
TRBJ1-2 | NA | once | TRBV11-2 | CASSLGRQNYGYTF | TGTGCCAGCAGCTTAGGTCGCCAGAACTATGGCTACACCTTC
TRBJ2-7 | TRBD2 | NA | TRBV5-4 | CASSFPGLVAKRDEQYF | TGTGCCAGCAGCTTCCCGGGACTAGTAGCCAAAAGGGACGAGCAGTACTTC
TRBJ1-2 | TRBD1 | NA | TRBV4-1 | CASSQYRGNYGYTF | TGCGCCAGCAGCCAGTACAGGGGAAACTATGGCTACACCTTC